This T cell receptor beta chain was retrieved from a study of blood T cells in healthy people across ages. On the study more broadly: There was about one barcoded beta molecule captured by template switching per two T cells. Study findings and constraints: CMV infection status of these donors was not known.

On this clonotype itself: The target antigen is unknown.

Healthy Caucasian individuals from Russia aged about 6 to 90 served as donors. Using a J-beta primer mix together with a sample-barcoded 5' primer, a second PCR was run for roughly 6 to 11 cycles. MiXCR, applied by TCRdb to the 5' RACE reads, yields one record per CDR3 protein. Of some 850,000 distinct CDR3 sequences detected, roughly 25% appear once; the ten largest clones hold under 3%. Germline CDR1 SGDLS, CDR2 YYNGEE. The CDR3 is made up of 16 amino acids. Trimming took 0 bases from V and 6 from J; bases not matched to a gene: 8. Another study also made use of these data, one on T cells of mothers and their children. That work adds: The donors comprised more than 5 children and their three healthy Caucasian mothers.

This rearrangement joins TRBV9 to TRBJ2-2, with 7 bases identical to TRBD1. The source is a boy younger than 18 in good health. The sequenced material came from blood. CDR3 bases: TGTGCCAGCAGCGTAGGGGTAGGGGGCTTTCCCGGGGAGCTGTTTTTT. Translation gives CASSVGVGGFPGELFF.